This T cell receptor (beta chain) was recorded in a study of identical twins. TCRdb re-called the 5' RACE reads through MiXCR, storing one row per CDR3 protein. In the table there are roughly 480,000 distinct CDR3 sequences, 24% of which are singletons. In germline, CDR1 is SGHRS, CDR2 YFSETQ. This CDR3 has 17 residues. Trimming took off 0 bases at V and 0 bases at J, with 13 bases between the two ends. This clonotype has more than one count but fewer than ten. Its antigen is unknown. Study-wide findings and caveats: It was cross-sectional statistical analysis, not following the same donors, that the conclusions relied on.

Another study also made use of these data, one on T cells expressing NK-cell markers. That paper adds: Underlying the TCR beta repertoires were sorted CD3+CD56+NKG2C+, CD3+CD56+NKG2C- and CD3+CD56-NKG2C+ T cells. The share of CD8+ T cells held by dominant NKG2C+ clonotypes was about 1.0-7.5% in roughly 6 donors. Similarly, these clonotypes led the CD3+CD56-NKG2C+ fraction as well in a handful of donors.

The rearrangement links TRBV5-1 to TRBJ2-4, with D unresolved. The clonotype originates from a woman aged 18-29 years in good health. Sequences were obtained from CD4+ T cells sorted from blood. CDR3 DNA sequence: TGCGCCAGCAGCTTGGGGGCCTCTATACTAGCCAAAAACATTCAGTACTTC. This gives the protein CASSLGASILAKNIQYF.